This passage covers 21 T cell receptor beta chains from one sample sequenced in a study of blood T cell repertoires in COVID-19. Repertoires were generated with immunoSEQ multiplex PCR, while TCRdb's copy carries only in-frame clones and drops some. Among around 100,000 clones, 75% to 90% were seen once, and the ten largest hold 4.6%. Sequenced: peripheral blood. All receptors derive from a woman in her fifties or sixties with acute or convalescent COVID-19.

The V and J genes are TRBV15 and TRBJ1-1; D gene uncertain. CDR1 LNHNV and CDR2 YYDKDF come from the germline V gene (reference sequence). This CDR3 has 14 amino acids. Trimming left V 0 bases short and J 3 bases short, with 8 bases between. The CDR3 reads CATSRDLTDTEAFF. The CDR3 coding sequence is TGTGCCACCAGCAGAGATCTTACGGACACTGAAGCTTTCTTT.

CDR3 coding DNA: TGTGCCAGCTCCCACAGGGGGTACAGCAATGAGCAGTTCTTC. Translating it yields CASSHRGYSNEQFF. V gene TRBV2 combines with J gene TRBJ2-1, with 8 bases lining up with TRBD1. The CDR3 sequence is 14 residues long. The V segment lost 8 bases and the J segment 6 bases; nucleotides outside the gene matches: 9. Germline V gene sequence: CDR1 SNHLY, CDR2 FYNNEI.

The CDR3 DNA follows: TGTGCCAGTAGGAGCGGGGCTATATATAATTCACCCCTCCACTTT. It yields the protein CASRSGAIYNSPLHF. The V call is TRBV19, the J call TRBJ1-6; TRBD1 is a possible D gene (5 bases). The CDR3 is 15 amino acids. The V gene lost 6 bases and the J gene lost 4 bases, with 13 bases spanning the gap. Germline V gene data show CDR1 as LNHDA and CDR2 as SQIVND (reference sequence).

V is TRBV30 and J is TRBJ1-2, with 7 bases identical to TRBD1. Germline CDR1 and CDR2: GTSNPN and SVGIG (reference sequence). This CDR3 region has 14 residues. J lost 5 bases, V lost 0 bases, and 6 bases had no gene match. The CDR3 here is CAWSVKGQRYGYTF. In DNA, the CDR3 is TGTGCCTGGAGTGTAAAGGGACAGAGGTATGGCTACACCTTC.

The chain uses TRBV4-1 and TRBJ2-1, with 7 nucleotides matching TRBD1. The CDR3 contains 15 residues. V was pared by 3 bases and J by 4 bases, with 6 bases of the junction left unmatched. Germline CDR1 is MGHRA and CDR2 is YSYEKL. In DNA form, the CDR3 reads TGCGCCAGCAGCCACTTAGGGACAGCTTACAATGAGCAGTTCTTC. Protein sequence: CASSHLGTAYNEQFF.

The J gene is TRBJ2-4, the V gene TRBV4-1; D might be TRBD1 (6 bases). The germline CDR1 and CDR2 sequences are MGHRA and YSYEKL. Trimming took 2 bases from V and 6 from J, leaving 14 bases between them. The CDR3 is 15 residues long. CDR3 sequence (DNA): TGCGCCAGCAGCCAAAGAACAGGGTCGGGAAACATTCAGTACTTC. It is translated as CASSQRTGSGNIQYF.

CDR3 loop: CASSLSFTRGGGRTEAFF. The CDR3 nucleotides are TGTGCCAGCAGTTTATCTTTCACCCGGGGGGGAGGGAGGACTGAAGCTTTCTTT. The chain couples TRBV28 to TRBJ1-1, with D possibly being TRBD1 (5 bases). Trimming took 1 base from V and 5 from J, leaving 23 bases between them. Per the germline V gene, CDR1 is MDHEN and CDR2 is SYDVKM. The CDR3 sequence is 18 residues long.

The chain is built from TRBV3-1 (or the pseudogene TRBV3-2) and TRBJ2-7; possibly TRBD1 for D (5 bases). The V and J ends lost 2 bases and 2 bases respectively, with 10 bases between them. The V gene's germline CDR1 is LGHDT and CDR2 YNNKEL (reference sequence). This CDR3 has 14 residues. The CDR3 sequence: CASSQIGQAYEQYF. CDR3 bases: TGTGCCAGCAGCCAAATTGGACAAGCCTACGAGCAGTACTTC.

V is TRBV28 and J is TRBJ1-1; D may be TRBD1 (6 bases). Deletions cut 4 bases from V and 1 base from J, with 16 bases between. CDR1 is MDHEN, CDR2 SYDVKM, per germline. This CDR3 has 16 residues. The CDR3 nucleotides read TGTGCCAGCAGTTCAACCTTCACAGGGAGGAACACTGAAGCTTTCTTT. This translates into CASSSTFTGRNTEAFF.

The J gene is TRBJ2-6, the V gene TRBV18; 7 bases fit TRBD1. The CDR3 is made up of 17 amino acids. The V segment lost 3 bases and the J segment 0 bases; nucleotides outside the gene matches: 5. In germline, CDR1 is KGHSH, CDR2 LQKENI. CDR3 nucleotides: TGTGCCAGCTCACCCCGGGACAGCCCCTCTGGGGCCAACGTCCTGACTTTC. It specifies CASSPRDSPSGANVLTF. Full variable domain (rest looked up from reference TRBV18 and TRBJ2-6): NAGVMQNPRHLVRRRGQEARLRCSPMKGHSHVYWYRQLPEEGLKFMVYLQKENIIDESGMPKERFSAEFPKEGPSILRIQQVVRGDSAAYFCASSPRDSPSGANVLTFGAGSRLTVL.

V and J are TRBV27 and TRBJ2-7; D perhaps matches TRBD2 (5 bases). V gave up 3 bases and J gave up 0 bases, with 9 bases separating them. Germline CDR1 reads MNHEY; CDR2 reads SMNVEV (reference sequence). The CDR3 is 14 residues long. CDR3: CASSFNGISYEQYF. CDR3 DNA sequence: TGTGCCAGCAGTTTTAACGGGATCTCCTACGAGCAGTACTTC.

The genes are TRBV24-1 and TRBJ2-2; the D gene is possibly TRBD1 (7 bases). V gave up 2 bases and J gave up 6 bases, with 15 bases separating them. CDR1 is KGHDR, CDR2 SFDVKD, per germline. The CDR3 runs 16 residues. Written as DNA, the CDR3 is TGTGCCACCAGTGATTGGGGGGACAGTCAGGCCGGGGAGCTGTTTTTT. This encodes CATSDWGDSQAGELFF.

This clone ranks as hyperexpanded (1% or more). V and J are TRBV5-8 and TRBJ2-2; D may be TRBD2 (8 bases). The CDR3 totals 14 residues. Trimming stripped 4 bases from V and 7 bases from J, with 14 bases between. The germline V gene has CDR1 SGHTS and CDR2 YDEGEE. In DNA, the CDR3 is TGTGCCAGCAGCCCGGGAGGGGGCGGCGGGGAGCTGTTTTTT. Translation: CASSPGGGGGELFF.

CDR3 sequence (DNA): TGTGCCAGCAGTTTTCATACCGGGGAGCTGTTTTTT. This sequence encodes CASSFHTGELFF. The V call is TRBV6-5, the J call TRBJ2-2; D is ambiguous. Germline V gene lookup returns CDR1 MNHEY and CDR2 SVGAGI. The CDR3 runs to 12 residues. The V end was cut by 4 bases, the J end by 5 bases, with 5 bases between.

This rearrangement joins TRBV6-5 to TRBJ1-4; D ambiguous. Between the trimmed V and J ends, which lost 4 bases and 7 bases, there was a span of 13 bases. The CDR3 consists of 14 residues. Looked up from germline, CDR1 is MNHEY and CDR2 is SVGAGI. CDR3 sequence (DNA): TGTGCCAGCAGTTCGCCTGGGAGGGCTGAAAAACTGTTTTTT. It is translated as CASSSPGRAEKLFF.

The genes are TRBV6-5 and TRBJ2-2; 9 bases fit TRBD1. This CDR3 is built from 14 residues. CDR1 and CDR2 from the germline V gene are MNHEY and SVGAGI. V trimming: 6 bases; J trimming: 6 bases; junction bases outside the gene matches: 5. This CDR3 reads CASRPGQGSGELFF. DNA of the CDR3: TGTGCCAGCAGACCGGGACAGGGTTCCGGGGAGCTGTTTTTT.

The chain employs TRBV4-3 and TRBJ1-2, with D perhaps matching TRBD1 (5 bases). The V and J ends lost 0 bases and 3 bases respectively, with 11 bases between them. Germline CDR1 and CDR2: LGHNA and YSLEER. The CDR3 covers 15 residues. The DNA for the CDR3 is TGCGCCAGCAGCCAAGAGGCCAGGGTGTACTATGGCTACACCTTC. Amino acids: CASSQEARVYYGYTF.

J is TRBJ1-1 and V is TRBV7-8; D not resolved. V dropped 1 base and J dropped 3 bases, with 6 bases sitting between them. Germline V lookup: CDR1 SGHVS, CDR2 FQNEAQ. This CDR3 is 13 amino acids long. The CDR3 DNA reads TGTGCCAGCAGCTTAGTTCCGTACACTGAAGCTTTCTTT. Its protein is CASSLVPYTEAFF.

The rearrangement links TRBV6-5 to TRBJ1-2; no clear D. V was cut by 2 bases and J by 2 bases, with 9 bases left in between. CDR1 and CDR2 (germline): MNHEY, SVGAGI. CDR3 length: 14 residues. In DNA, the CDR3 is TGTGCCAGCAGTTACGATGACAAGAACTATGGCTACACCTTC. Translation: CASSYDDKNYGYTF.

The rearrangement links TRBV18 to TRBJ2-1; D remains ambiguous. CDR3 length: 14 amino acids. Germline loops: CDR1 KGHSH, CDR2 LQKENI. V lost 1 base and J 0 bases, leaving 4 bases between the germline ends. CDR3 protein: CASSPQSSYNEQFF. Here the CDR3 DNA reads TGTGCCAGCTCACCACAGAGCTCCTACAATGAGCAGTTCTTC.

The chain couples TRBV6-5 to TRBJ2-2; 8 nucleotides match TRBD1. V was pared by 6 bases and J by 7 bases, with 7 bases of the junction left unmatched. The CDR3 sequence is 14 residues long. Germline lookup yields CDR1 MNHEY and CDR2 SVGAGI. CDR3 in DNA: TGTGCCAGCAGCGCAGGGGGCGCGAACGGGGAGCTGTTTTTT. This encodes CASSAGGANGELFF.